This T cell receptor beta chain was retrieved from a study of graft-versus-host responses after intestinal transplantation. In the study overall: Isolated intestinal, liver-intestinal, or multivisceral transplants were what recipients had. The study gave all recipients anti-thymocyte globulin induction, then tacrolimus and steroids for 2 to 3 years.

The method was immunoSEQ multiplex PCR; TCRdb's version includes in-frame clones alone and lacks a portion of them. The sample includes about 14,000 clones, almost 30% of them seen just once. Study-level results: Peak circulating GvH clone levels were associated with early post-transplant HvG declines.

Responders that carried the CFSE label, approximately 200,000 of them, were plated with approximately 200,000 irradiated, violet-dye-labeled stimulator cells. This TCR derives from a human patient who received an intestinal transplant. This material consisted of alloreactive CD4+ T cells from a mixed lymphocyte reaction culture, taken before intestinal transplant. Subset given: CFSE-low proliferating T cells sorted from approximately 6-day pre-transplant mixed lymphocyte reaction (GvH or HvG direction).

The CDR3 nucleotides are TGTGCCAGCAGCCTAGGGACTTTCCAAGAGACCCAGTACTTC. Protein: CASSLGTFQETQYF. This chain joins TRBV7-2 and TRBJ2-5; D possibly corresponds to TRBD2 (6 bases). Germline values: CDR1 SGHTA, CDR2 FQGNSA. Deletions cut 5 bases from V and 1 base from J, with 11 bases between. There are 14 residues in the CDR3.